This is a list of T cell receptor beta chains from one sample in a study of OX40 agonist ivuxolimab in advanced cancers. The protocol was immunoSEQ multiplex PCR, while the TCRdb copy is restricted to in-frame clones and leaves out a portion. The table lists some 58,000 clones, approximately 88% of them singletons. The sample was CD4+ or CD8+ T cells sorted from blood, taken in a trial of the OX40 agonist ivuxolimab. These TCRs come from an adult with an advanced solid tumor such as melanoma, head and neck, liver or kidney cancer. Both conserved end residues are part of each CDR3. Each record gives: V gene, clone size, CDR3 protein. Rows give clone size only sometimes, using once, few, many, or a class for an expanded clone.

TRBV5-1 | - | CASSLDLGAQYF
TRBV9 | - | CASSVASIGDTQYF
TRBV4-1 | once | CASSQGPGLAYNEQFF
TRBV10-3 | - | CAIKRDRGQFDTF
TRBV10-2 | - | CATQGLAYTDTQYF
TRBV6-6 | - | CASSPHGTSGTDTQYF
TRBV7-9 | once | CASSLVMNTEAFF
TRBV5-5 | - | CASSLWGGSSYEQYF
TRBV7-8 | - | CASRRNSNTGELFF
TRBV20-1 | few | CRMGQGPVAFF
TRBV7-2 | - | CASSYRVRPPQHF
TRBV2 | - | CASSGAGGPKNIQYF
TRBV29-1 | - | CSGSGSTANTEAFF
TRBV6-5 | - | CASTLEFRSAGELFF
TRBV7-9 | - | CASSSTGTSYNEQFF
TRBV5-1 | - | CASSVFPGELFF
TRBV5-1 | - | CASSLVRGDILTYEQYF
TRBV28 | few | CASTRGRGRNSGNTIYF
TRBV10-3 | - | CAISDRQGGIADTQYF
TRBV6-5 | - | CASSNGRAETYEQYF
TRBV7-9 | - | CASSLAPRDRATDTQYF
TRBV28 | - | CASSVPPARQFF
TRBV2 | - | CASGLAGGNTGELFF
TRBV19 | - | CASRPRKALNQPQHF
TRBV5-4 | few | CASSLGRDRLIYGYTF
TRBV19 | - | CASTQGDPKFF
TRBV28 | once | CASSLTTGGAETQYF
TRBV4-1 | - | CASSQNTPNLGQFF
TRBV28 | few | CASSFGTGPSEQYF
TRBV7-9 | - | CASSPPRDEQFF
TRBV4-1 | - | CASSQEVVTGNNEQFF
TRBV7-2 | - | CASSFSGTGGYEQYF
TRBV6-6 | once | CASRDPGQGVTEAFF
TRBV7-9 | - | CASSSHALVPGRETQYF
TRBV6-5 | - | CASSSQGKKYEQYF
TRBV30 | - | CAWSTGVSGNTIYF
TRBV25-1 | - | CASSESPPGGGSNQPQHF
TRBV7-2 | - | CASSLQGGVETQYF
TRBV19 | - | CASSQGGNEKLFF
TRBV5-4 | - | CASRRDGGTGELFF
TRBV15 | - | CATAAGGSAETQYF
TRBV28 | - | CASTKQGWNEQFF
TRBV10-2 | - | CASTKIRGGANYEQYF
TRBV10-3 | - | CAISERGETQYF
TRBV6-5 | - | CASTLKAQNSPLHF
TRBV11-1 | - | CASSLGLRAEAFF
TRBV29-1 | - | CSVKKGDTGELFF
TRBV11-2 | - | CASSLEFSVPTYNEQFF
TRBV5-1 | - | CASSSGLAGINLPTDTQYF
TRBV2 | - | CASSEGIGNQPQHF
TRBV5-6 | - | CASSFELAGGTGELFF
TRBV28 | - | CASLPGNSNQPQHF
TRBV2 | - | CASSKDRGNTIYF
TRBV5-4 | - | CASSPTGGGSYEQYF
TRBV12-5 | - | CASGKDRLEQFF
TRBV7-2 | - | CASSFSGSGTGELFF
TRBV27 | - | CASSAPGTPDNEQFF
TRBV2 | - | CASRAGGQSYNEQFF
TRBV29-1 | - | CSAASGPYNEQFF
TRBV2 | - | CASSETGPSGPLGTDTQYF